The clone carrying this T cell receptor beta chain was seen just once. Through a sample-barcoded 5' primer and a J-beta primer mix, a second PCR was run for roughly 6 to 11 cycles. TCRdb ran MiXCR on the 5' RACE reads and lists one entry per CDR3 protein. The sample gives over 500,000 distinct CDR3 sequences, about 51% of which show up once; roughly 14% is in the top ten. The data originate from a study of blood T cells in healthy people across ages. This clonotype was obtained from a woman older than 75 in good health. Sequencing input: blood.

The CDR3 DNA reads TGTGCCAGTAGTATACGAAACAATGAGCAGTTCTTC. Protein sequence: CASSIRNNEQFF. The chain combines TRBV19 with TRBJ2-1; no clear D. The CDR3 runs 12 residues. V was trimmed by 2 bases and J by 5 bases, leaving 4 bases between them. Germline assignment: CDR1 LNHDA and CDR2 SQIVND (reference sequence).